The sample holds many counts of the clone carrying this T cell receptor (beta chain). This specimen comes from a study of T cell repertoires in cytomegalovirus infection. TCRdb recomputed calls from the reads with MiXCR, one row per CDR3 protein. Of 490,000 or so distinct CDR3 sequences listed, around 11% are singletons. The CDR3 length is 13 residues. Looked up from germline, CDR1 is SEHNR and CDR2 is FQNEAQ (reference sequence). The V end lost 3 bases, the J end lost 6 bases, and 12 bases lay between the germline ends. Material for sequencing was PBMCs. The chain combines TRBV7-9 with TRBJ2-7; weak D call: TRBD1 (6 bases). This sequence originates from a human donor in good health (CMV status not recorded). Some clones in this sample may be carry-over from other donors' samples. The chain's CDR3 is CASSLDSLGEQYF. Written as DNA, the CDR3 is TGTGCCAGCAGCTTGGACAGTTTAGGCGAGCAGTACTTC.